The T cell receptor beta chain described here comes from a study of metastatic and nonmetastatic thyroid tumors. Study-level results: Within blood and tumor, benign nodules reportedly had significantly lower TCR beta diversity than malignant thyroid tumors did.

Germline CDR1 MNHEY, CDR2 SVGEGT. The CDR3 is 11 amino acids. V was trimmed by 4 bases and J by 9 bases, leaving 7 bases between them. Each patient came to thyroid surgery without any prior treatment (of any kind). A remark on this clone: Its cognate antigen is unknown.

Via MiXCR, TCRdb re-called the PCR reads. The top ten clones hold 17% of a sample with some 15,000 clones, around 14% of them seen once. This receptor was identified in a female donor with papillary thyroid cancer or a benign thyroid nodule (not recorded which). Some clones in this sample may be carry-over from other donors' samples. J is TRBJ2-1 and V is TRBV6-2 or TRBV6-3; D remains unclear. The sample was blood. The CDR3 protein is CASSSLGEQFF. The CDR3 coding sequence is TGTGCCAGCAGTTCTTTGGGTGAGCAGTTCTTC.